The 20 T cell receptor beta chains below come from one sample, sequenced in a study of blood T cell repertoires in COVID-19. Repertoires were generated with immunoSEQ multiplex PCR, while TCRdb's copy carries only in-frame clones and drops some. The sample has nearly 250,000 clones; about 89% are singletons. The sample consisted of peripheral blood. Source of these receptors: an older woman who had recovered from COVID-19.

The rearrangement joins TRBV28 to TRBJ1-1; 7 bases match TRBD1. V gave up 7 bases and J gave up 4 bases; unmatched junction bases: 9. Germline V CDR1 and CDR2: MDHEN, SYDVKM. This CDR3 comprises 14 residues. The CDR3 protein is CASTSYRGTTEAFF. Here the CDR3 DNA reads TGTGCCAGCACCTCGTACAGGGGAACCACTGAAGCTTTCTTT.

This clone is a singleton in its sample. Other DNA variants within this sample encode the same CDR3. The V gene is TRBV11-2, the J gene TRBJ1-2, with D uncertain. V gave up 0 bases and J gave up 0 bases, with 11 bases separating them. Germline CDR1 and CDR2: SGHAT and FQNNGV. This CDR3 region has 16 residues. The DNA of the CDR3 is TGTGCCAGCAGCTTAGATAGGGAGGGCCCTAACTATGGCTACACCTTC. Translating it yields CASSLDREGPNYGYTF.

The rearrangement joins TRBV28 to TRBJ1-2, with 9 nucleotides matching TRBD1. V lost 6 bases to trimming and J lost 5 bases; unmatched junction nucleotides: 10. This CDR3 is 15 amino acids long. The germline gives CDR1 MDHEN, CDR2 SYDVKM. CDR3 sequence reads: CASSPLGDRVYGYTF. CDR3 coding DNA: TGTGCCAGCAGCCCCTTGGGGGACAGGGTGTATGGCTACACCTTC.

The chain employs TRBV5-1 and TRBJ2-7, with D maybe TRBD2 (6 bases). The CDR3 is 13 amino acids. V lost 1 base to trimming and J lost 6 bases, with 11 bases between them. The germline CDR1 and CDR2 sequences are SGHRS and YFSETQ. The chain's CDR3 is CASSLRMGGEQYF. The CDR3 DNA is TGCGCCAGCAGCTTGCGGATGGGGGGCGAGCAGTACTTC.

This clone showed up just once. The chain uses TRBV7-9 and TRBJ2-7, with D possibly being TRBD1 (6 bases). The CDR3 covers 18 residues. V shed 1 base and J shed 2 bases, with 21 bases lying between them. Germline CDR1 is SEHNR and CDR2 is FQNEAQ (reference sequence). CDR3 coding DNA: TGTGCCAGCAGCTTAGAGGTAGGGACACAGAATTGGGCCTACGAGCAGTACTTC. This codes for CASSLEVGTQNWAYEQYF. The variable domain in full, with the rest retrieved from reference TRBV7-9 and TRBJ2-7, is DTGVSQNPRHKITKRGQNVTFRCDPISEHNRLYWYRQTLGQGPEFLTYFQNEAQLEKSRLLSDRFSAERPKGSFSTLEIQRTEQGDSAMYLCASSLEVGTQNWAYEQYFGPGTRLTVT.

This clone was recorded many times. The rearrangement joins TRBV7-2 to TRBJ2-7, with 8 bases that match TRBD1. With V trimmed by 5 bases and J by 4 bases, 10 bases remained unmatched. The CDR3 runs to 15 residues. Germline-derived CDR1 and CDR2 are SGHTA and FQGNSA. This CDR3 reads CASSPSRTGRYEQYF. Written as DNA, the CDR3 is TGTGCCAGCAGCCCGAGTAGGACAGGGAGATACGAGCAGTACTTC.

This clone was seen a few times. The gene calls are TRBV29-1 and TRBJ2-5; D perhaps matches TRBD1 (6 bases). The germline V gene encodes CDR1 SQVTM and CDR2 ANQGSEA. There are 12 residues in the CDR3. V was trimmed by 6 bases and J by 2 bases, leaving 10 bases between them. CDR3 region: CSVQGQQETQYF. CDR3 bases: TGCAGCGTCCAGGGACAACAAGAGACCCAGTACTTC.

This chain uses TRBV7-9 with TRBJ1-1; D ambiguous. The CDR3 contains 17 residues. Germline loops: CDR1 SEHNR, CDR2 FQNEAQ (reference sequence). V was clipped by 4 bases and J by 0 bases, with 18 bases between them. The CDR3 region has the DNA TGTGCCAGCAGCTCCCCATTCGGTCGCCCCATGAACACTGAAGCTTTCTTT. The encoded protein is CASSSPFGRPMNTEAFF.

The gene calls are TRBV29-1 and TRBJ2-7; 7 bases align to TRBD1. V lost 5 bases to trimming and J lost 3 bases; unmatched junction nucleotides: 16. The CDR3 extends over 16 amino acids. The germline CDR1 and CDR2 sequences are SQVTM and ANQGSEA. For the CDR3, the DNA is TGCAGCGTTATTACCAAGACAGGGAACCCCTTCTACGAGCAGTACTTC. Translated, it gives CSVITKTGNPFYEQYF.

V is TRBV4-3 and J is TRBJ2-1, with TRBD2 matching 12 bases. Per the germline V gene, CDR1 is LGHNA and CDR2 is YSLEER. This CDR3 has 17 residues. After removal of 0 bases from V and 6 bases from J, the junction contained 6 bases not matched to a gene. The CDR3 loop reads CASSQEVASGGANEQFF. In DNA form, the CDR3 reads TGCGCCAGCAGCCAAGAGGTTGCTAGCGGGGGGGCCAATGAGCAGTTCTTC.

This clone was recorded once. J is TRBJ1-2 and V is TRBV6-5; TRBD1 matches at 8 bases. The CDR3 is 15 residues long. Germline-derived CDR1 and CDR2 are MNHEY and SVGAGI. Trimming took 2 bases from V and 8 from J; bases not matched to a gene: 10. CDR3 coding DNA: TGTGCCAGCAGTTACACCGGACAGGGCGTATGGGGCTACACCTTC. Encoded protein: CASSYTGQGVWGYTF.

This rearrangement joins TRBV5-1 to TRBJ2-3; TRBD2 matches 8 bases. In germline, CDR1 is SGHRS, CDR2 YFSETQ. V shed 4 bases and J 2 bases; nucleotides not matched to a gene: 6. The CDR3 is 15 amino acids. CDR3: CASSLRRGDTDTQYF. CDR3 sequence (DNA): TGCGCCAGCAGCCTTAGGCGGGGGGACACAGATACGCAGTATTTT. The full variable domain, with the rest looked up from reference TRBV5-1 and TRBJ2-3, is KAGVTQTPRYLIKTRGQQVTLSCSPISGHRSVSWYQQTPGQGLQFLFEYFSETQRNKGNFPGRFSGRQFSNSRSEMNVSTLELGDSALYLCASSLRRGDTDTQYFGPGTRLTVL.

The chain is built from TRBV5-1 and TRBJ2-7; D possibly corresponds to TRBD2 (5 bases). Germline V gene lookup returns CDR1 SGHRS and CDR2 YFSETQ. V gave up 6 bases and J gave up 5 bases, with 21 bases separating them. The CDR3 is 15 amino acids. The CDR3 DNA reads as TGCGCCAGCACCGACCCTGGGAAGGGAGAGAACGAGCAGTACTTC. Residues: CASTDPGKGENEQYF.

This chain joins TRBV11-2 and TRBJ1-1; D call uncertain. Germline-derived CDR1 and CDR2 are SGHAT and FQNNGV. V lost 5 bases and J lost 3, with 19 bases in between. The CDR3 has 16 residues. In nucleotides, the CDR3 is TGTGCCAGCAGCCCCAGTGGTCAGAGGAGGGACACTGAAGCTTTCTTT. Encoded protein: CASSPSGQRRDTEAFF. The whole variable domain, remainder taken from reference TRBV11-2 and TRBJ1-1, is EAGVAQSPRYKIIEKRQSVAFWCNPISGHATLYWYQQILGQGPKLLIQFQNNGVVDDSQLPKDRFSAERLKGVDSTLKIQPAKLEDSAVYLCASSPSGQRRDTEAFFGQGTRLTVV.

CDR3 loop: CASSPLLAGVYNEQFF. The CDR3 coding sequence is TGTGCCAGCTCACCACTCCTAGCGGGGGTCTACAATGAGCAGTTCTTC. The chain joins TRBV18 to TRBJ2-1; 10 bases line up with TRBD2. Per the germline V gene, CDR1 is KGHSH and CDR2 is LQKENI. The CDR3 is made up of 16 amino acids. Trimming took 1 base from V and 3 from J; bases not matched to a gene: 3. Complete variable domain (other parts from reference TRBV18 and TRBJ2-1): NAGVMQNPRHLVRRRGQEARLRCSPMKGHSHVYWYRQLPEEGLKFMVYLQKENIIDESGMPKERFSAEFPKEGPSILRIQQVVRGDSAAYFCASSPLLAGVYNEQFFGPGTRLTVL.

This chain connects TRBV7-2 to TRBJ2-2; TRBD1 aligns across 7 bases. Germline lookup yields CDR1 SGHTA and CDR2 FQGNSA. CDR3 length: 13 amino acids. Unmatched junction bases numbered 3, after V lost 4 bases and J lost 7 bases. CDR3 residues: CASSSRQGGELFF. In DNA, the CDR3 is TGTGCCAGCAGCTCCCGACAGGGCGGGGAGCTGTTTTTT.

The chain carries TRBV6-5 and TRBJ1-1; TRBD1 aligns across 7 bases. This CDR3 spans 15 amino acids. After removal of 2 bases from V and 5 bases from J, the junction contained 8 bases not matched to a gene. Germline assignment: CDR1 MNHEY and CDR2 SVGAGI. This CDR3 reads CASSYEGATVTEAFF. CDR3 bases: TGTGCCAGCAGTTACGAGGGGGCGACGGTTACTGAAGCTTTCTTT.

The gene calls are TRBV7-2 and TRBJ2-3, with D tentatively TRBD2 (5 bases). The CDR3 spans 14 residues. Per germline, CDR1 SGHTA and CDR2 FQGNSA. Trimming removed 8 bases from V and 2 bases from J, with 14 bases in between. As DNA, the CDR3 is TGTGCCAGCCGCCGGGGTCTAGCCACAGATACGCAGTATTTT. Translation gives CASRRGLATDTQYF.

The V gene is TRBV4-2, the J gene TRBJ1-6, with D tentatively TRBD1 (6 bases). This CDR3 comprises 17 residues. Per germline, CDR1 LGHNA and CDR2 YNFKEQ. V dropped 4 bases and J dropped 0 bases, with 13 bases sitting between them. The CDR3 loop reads CASSLETGYSYNSPLHF. DNA of the CDR3: TGTGCCAGCAGCCTTGAGACAGGTTACTCCTATAATTCACCCCTCCACTTT.

This clone was picked up one time. The chain is built from TRBV5-4 and TRBJ2-7, with 8 bases lining up with TRBD1. The CDR3 length is 14 residues. J lost 6 bases, V lost 4 bases, and 9 bases had no gene match. Germline lookup yields CDR1 SGHNT and CDR2 YYREEE (reference sequence). CDR3 sequence: CASSVGLTGVEQYF. The CDR3 nucleotides are TGTGCCAGCAGCGTGGGCTTGACAGGGGTCGAGCAGTACTTC.